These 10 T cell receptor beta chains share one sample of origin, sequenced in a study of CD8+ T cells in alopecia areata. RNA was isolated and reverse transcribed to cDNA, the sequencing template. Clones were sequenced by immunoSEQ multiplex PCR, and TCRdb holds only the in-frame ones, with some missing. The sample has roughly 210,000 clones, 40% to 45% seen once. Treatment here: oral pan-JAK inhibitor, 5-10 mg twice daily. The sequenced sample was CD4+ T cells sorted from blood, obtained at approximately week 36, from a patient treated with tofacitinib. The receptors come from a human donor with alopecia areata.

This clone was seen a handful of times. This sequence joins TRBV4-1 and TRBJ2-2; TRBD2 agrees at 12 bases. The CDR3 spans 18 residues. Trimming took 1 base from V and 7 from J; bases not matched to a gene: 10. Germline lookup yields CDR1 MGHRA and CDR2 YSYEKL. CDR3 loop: CASSQVQETSGRHGELFF. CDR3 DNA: TGCGCCAGCAGCCAAGTACAAGAGACTAGCGGGAGACACGGGGAGCTGTTTTTT.

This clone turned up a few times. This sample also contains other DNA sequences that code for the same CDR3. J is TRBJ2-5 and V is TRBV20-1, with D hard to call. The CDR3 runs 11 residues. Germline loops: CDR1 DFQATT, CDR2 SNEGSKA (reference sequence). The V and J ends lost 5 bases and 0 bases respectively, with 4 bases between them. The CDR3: CSAQDQETQYF. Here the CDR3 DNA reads TGCAGTGCTCAAGACCAAGAGACCCAGTACTTC.

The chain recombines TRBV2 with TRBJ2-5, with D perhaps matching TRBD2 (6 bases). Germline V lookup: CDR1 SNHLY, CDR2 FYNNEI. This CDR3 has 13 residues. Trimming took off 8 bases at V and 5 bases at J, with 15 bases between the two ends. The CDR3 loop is CASSWEAGETQYF. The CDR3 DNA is TGTGCCAGCTCTTGGGAGGCAGGGGAGACCCAGTACTTC.

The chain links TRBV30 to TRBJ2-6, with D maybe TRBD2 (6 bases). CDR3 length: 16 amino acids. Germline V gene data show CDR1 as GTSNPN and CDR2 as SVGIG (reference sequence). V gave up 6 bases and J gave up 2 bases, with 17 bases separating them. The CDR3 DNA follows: TGTGCCTGCACACAGGAGGGGAACGCTGGGGCCAACGTCCTGACTTTC. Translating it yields CACTQEGNAGANVLTF.

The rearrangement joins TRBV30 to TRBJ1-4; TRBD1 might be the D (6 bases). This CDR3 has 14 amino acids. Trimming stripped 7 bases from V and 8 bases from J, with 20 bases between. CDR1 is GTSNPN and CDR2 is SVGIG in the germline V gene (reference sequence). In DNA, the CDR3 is TGTGCCTTGGATGGCGGGGGCAGCGGCGAAAAACTGTTTTTT. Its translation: CALDGGGSGEKLFF. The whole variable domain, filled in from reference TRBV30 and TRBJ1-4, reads SQTIHQWPATLVQPVGSPLSLECTVEGTSNPNLYWYRQAAGRGLQLLFYSVGIGQISSEVPQNLSASRPQDRQFILSSKKLLLSDSGFYLCALDGGGSGEKLFFGSGTQLSVL.

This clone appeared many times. The CDR3 loop reads CASSGGSGANVLTF. The CDR3 DNA is TGTGCCAGCAGTGGGGGCTCTGGGGCCAACGTCCTGACTTTC. This sequence joins TRBV6-4 and TRBJ2-6; unclear D gene. Per the germline V gene, CDR1 is MRHNA and CDR2 is SNTAGT. The CDR3 is made up of 14 amino acids. V lost 4 bases to trimming and J lost 0 bases, with 4 bases between them.

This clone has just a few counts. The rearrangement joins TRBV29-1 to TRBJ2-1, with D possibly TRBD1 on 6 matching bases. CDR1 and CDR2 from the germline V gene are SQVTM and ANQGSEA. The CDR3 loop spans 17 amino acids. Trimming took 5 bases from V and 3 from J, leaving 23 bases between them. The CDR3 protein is CSVLLGLGGTNYNEQFF. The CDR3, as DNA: TGCAGCGTTTTGTTGGGTCTTGGGGGCACTAACTACAATGAGCAGTTCTTC.

The chain's CDR3 is CASSESGRIYEQYF. Here the CDR3 DNA reads TGTGCCAGCAGTGAATCGGGGCGGATTTACGAGCAGTACTTC. The rearrangement uses TRBV25-1 and TRBJ2-7; either TRBD1 or TRBD2 may supply D (5 bases each). CDR3 length equals 14 residues. Germline CDR1 and CDR2: MGHDK and SYGVNS. The V end was cut by 1 base, the J end by 4 bases, with 11 bases between.

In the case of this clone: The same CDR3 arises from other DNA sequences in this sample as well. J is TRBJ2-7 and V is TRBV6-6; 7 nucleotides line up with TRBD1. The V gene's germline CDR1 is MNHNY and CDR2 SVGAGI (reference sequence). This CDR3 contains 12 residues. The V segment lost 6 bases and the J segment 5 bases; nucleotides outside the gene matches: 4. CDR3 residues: CASSRDRDEQYF. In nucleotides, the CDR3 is TGTGCCAGCAGCAGAGACAGGGACGAGCAGTACTTC.

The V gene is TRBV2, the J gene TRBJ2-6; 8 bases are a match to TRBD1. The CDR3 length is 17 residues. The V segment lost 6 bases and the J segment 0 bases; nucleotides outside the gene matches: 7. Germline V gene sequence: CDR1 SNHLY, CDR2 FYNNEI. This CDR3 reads CASRTGQGSSGANVLTF. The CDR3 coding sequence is TGTGCCAGCAGGACCGGACAGGGATCCTCTGGGGCCAACGTCCTGACTTTC.